The clone carrying this T cell receptor beta chain was seen a few times. The record originates from a study of HIV-infected patients and healthy controls. One entry per CDR3 protein results from TCRdb running MiXCR on the 5' RACE reads. The sample consists of around 67,000 distinct CDR3 sequences, roughly 16% of them appearing once. Germline CDR1 SGHTA, CDR2 FQGNSA. The CDR3 has 16 amino acids. Losses at the gene ends were 2 bases for V and 1 base for J; bases not matched to a gene: 3. The sequenced material came from CD4+ T cells from blood. The sequence was obtained from a human donor in good health. V gene TRBV7-2 combines with J gene TRBJ2-3; 10 bases line up with TRBD2. CDR3 region: CASSLTGTSGTDTQYF. The CDR3 nucleotides read TGTGCCAGCAGCTTAACCGGGACTAGCGGCACAGATACGCAGTATTTT.